The sequence of this T cell receptor (beta chain) was determined in a study of OX40 agonist ivuxolimab in advanced cancers. On the study more broadly: Patients were dosed with the agonistic anti-OX40 (CD134) antibody ivuxolimab. Mean age approximately 61 years, range about 20 to 79; roughly 80% male.

Sequenced by immunoSEQ multiplex PCR; TCRdb stores in-frame clones only, minus some. The sample contains about 6,100 clones, roughly 80% of which appear only once. There are 13 residues in the CDR3. V gave up 0 bases and J gave up 7 bases, with 10 bases separating them. CDR1 is SGHVS, CDR2 FNYEAQ, per germline. This specimen consisted of CD4+ or CD8+ T cells sorted from blood, obtained in a trial of the OX40 agonist ivuxolimab. The receptor was isolated from an adult with an advanced solid tumor such as melanoma, head and neck, liver or kidney cancer. This rearrangement joins TRBV7-6 to TRBJ2-7, with D unresolved. The CDR3 loop is CASSLAVGMEQYF. The CDR3 bases are TGTGCCAGCAGCTTAGCTGTAGGGATGGAGCAGTACTTC.